This T cell receptor (beta chain) came from a study of blood T cell repertoires in COVID-19. V lost 5 bases, J lost 2 bases, and 4 bases stayed unmatched. Germline V gives CDR1 MRHNA, CDR2 SNTAGT. The CDR3 is 15 residues long. Generated by immunoSEQ multiplex PCR, the TCRdb table keeps only in-frame clones and is missing some. The sample holds some 110,000 clones, around 83% seen once. The clonotype comes from a man aged 40-49 years with acute or convalescent COVID-19. Material for sequencing was peripheral blood. The V gene is TRBV6-4, the J gene TRBJ2-7, with TRBD1 matching over 12 bases. The chain's CDR3 is CASSPGTGGAYEQYF. The CDR3 DNA reads as TGTGCCAGCAGTCCCGGGACAGGGGGCGCCTACGAGCAGTACTTC.